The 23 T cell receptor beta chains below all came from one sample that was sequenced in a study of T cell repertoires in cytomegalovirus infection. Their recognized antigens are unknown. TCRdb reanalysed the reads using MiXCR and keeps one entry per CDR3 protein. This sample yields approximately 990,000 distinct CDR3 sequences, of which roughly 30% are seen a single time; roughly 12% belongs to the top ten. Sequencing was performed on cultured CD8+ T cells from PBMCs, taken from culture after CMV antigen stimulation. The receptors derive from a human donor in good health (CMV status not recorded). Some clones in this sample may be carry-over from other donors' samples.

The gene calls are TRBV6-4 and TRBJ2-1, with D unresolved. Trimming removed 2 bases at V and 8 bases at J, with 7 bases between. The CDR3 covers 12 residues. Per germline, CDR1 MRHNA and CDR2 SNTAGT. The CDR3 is CASSDLGYEQFF. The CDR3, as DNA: TGTGCCAGCAGTGACCTGGGGTATGAGCAGTTCTTC.

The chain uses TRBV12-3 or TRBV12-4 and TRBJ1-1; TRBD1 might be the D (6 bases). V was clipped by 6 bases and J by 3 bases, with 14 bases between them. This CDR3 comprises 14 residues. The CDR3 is CASSFTGPDTEAFF. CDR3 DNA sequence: TGTGCCAGCAGCTTCACAGGGCCGGACACTGAAGCTTTCTTT.

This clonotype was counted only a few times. The CDR3 spells CASGLTGGREKLFF. The DNA for the CDR3 is TGCGCCAGCGGCTTGACAGGGGGCCGGGAAAAACTGTTTTTT. The chain combines TRBV4-3 with TRBJ1-4; TRBD1 matches at 10 bases. The germline V gene has CDR1 LGHNA and CDR2 YSLEER. This CDR3 region has 14 residues. The V segment lost 8 bases and the J segment 8 bases; nucleotides outside the gene matches: 8.

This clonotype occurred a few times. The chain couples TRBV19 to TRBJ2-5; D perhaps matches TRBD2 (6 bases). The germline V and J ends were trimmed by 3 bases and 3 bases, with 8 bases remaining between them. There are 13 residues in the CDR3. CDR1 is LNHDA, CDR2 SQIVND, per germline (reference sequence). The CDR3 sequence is CASSMEGEETQYF. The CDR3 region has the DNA TGTGCCAGTAGTATGGAGGGCGAAGAGACCCAGTACTTC. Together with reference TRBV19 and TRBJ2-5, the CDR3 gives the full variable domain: DGGITQSPKYLFRKEGQNVTLSCEQNLNHDAMYWYRQDPGQGLRLIYYSQIVNDFQKGDIAEGYSVSREKKESFPLTVTSAQKNPTAFYLCASSMEGEETQYFGPGTRLLVL.

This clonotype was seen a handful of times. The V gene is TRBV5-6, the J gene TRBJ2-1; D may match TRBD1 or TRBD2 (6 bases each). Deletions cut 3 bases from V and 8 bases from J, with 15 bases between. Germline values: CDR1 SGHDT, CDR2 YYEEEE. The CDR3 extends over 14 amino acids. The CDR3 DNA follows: TGTGCCAGCAGCTCCGTCTGGGGGGCCGATGAGCAGTTCTTC. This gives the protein CASSSVWGADEQFF.

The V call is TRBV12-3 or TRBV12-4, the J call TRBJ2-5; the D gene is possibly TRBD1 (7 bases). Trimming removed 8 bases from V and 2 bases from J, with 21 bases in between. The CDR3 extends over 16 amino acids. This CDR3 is CASRVLESGGQETQYF. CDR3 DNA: TGTGCCAGCCGCGTGTTAGAGTCAGGGGGGCAAGAGACCCAGTACTTC.

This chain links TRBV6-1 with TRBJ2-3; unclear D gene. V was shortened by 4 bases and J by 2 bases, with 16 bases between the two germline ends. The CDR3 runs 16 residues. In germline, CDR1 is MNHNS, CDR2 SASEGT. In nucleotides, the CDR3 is TGTGCCAGCAGTGCCCGGGCATGGGCCCTCACAGATACGCAGTATTTT. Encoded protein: CASSARAWALTDTQYF.

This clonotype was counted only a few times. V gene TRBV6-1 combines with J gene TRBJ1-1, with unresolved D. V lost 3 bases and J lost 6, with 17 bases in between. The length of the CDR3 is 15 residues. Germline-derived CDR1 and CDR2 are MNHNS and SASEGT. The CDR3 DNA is TGTGCCAGCAGTGAGGGAGAAAAGTTCGGGGCTGAAGCTTTCTTT. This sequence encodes CASSEGEKFGAEAFF.

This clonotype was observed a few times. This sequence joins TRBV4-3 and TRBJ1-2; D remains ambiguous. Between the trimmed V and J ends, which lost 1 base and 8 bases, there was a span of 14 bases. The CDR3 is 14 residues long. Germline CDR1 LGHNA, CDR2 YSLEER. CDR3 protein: CASSQGKELSGYTF. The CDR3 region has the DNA TGCGCCAGCAGCCAAGGGAAGGAACTGAGCGGCTACACCTTC.

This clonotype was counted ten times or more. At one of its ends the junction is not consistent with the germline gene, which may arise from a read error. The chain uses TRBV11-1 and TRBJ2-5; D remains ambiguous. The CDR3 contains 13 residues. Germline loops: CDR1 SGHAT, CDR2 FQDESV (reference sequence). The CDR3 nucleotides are TGTGCCAGCAGCTTGGGGTTCCAAGGGACCCAGTACTTC. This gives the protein CASSLGFQGTQYF.

As DNA, the CDR3 is TGTGCCAGCAGTTTCCTGGGACAGGCTTCTAGCACAGATACGCAGTATTTT. Protein: CASSFLGQASSTDTQYF. V usage is TRBV12-3 or TRBV12-4 and J usage is TRBJ2-3; 8 positions match TRBD1. J lost 0 bases, V lost 3 bases, and 8 bases had no gene match. The CDR3 is 17 residues long.

CDR3 protein: CASSLGTGGANNQPQHF. CDR3 nucleotides: TGTGCCAGCAGTTTAGGGACAGGGGGCGCGAACAATCAGCCCCAGCATTTT. The chain has TRBV27 and TRBJ1-5; 12 bases match TRBD1. Per germline, CDR1 MNHEY and CDR2 SMNVEV (reference sequence). V lost 2 bases to trimming and J lost 3 bases; unmatched junction nucleotides: 5. The CDR3 is 17 residues long.

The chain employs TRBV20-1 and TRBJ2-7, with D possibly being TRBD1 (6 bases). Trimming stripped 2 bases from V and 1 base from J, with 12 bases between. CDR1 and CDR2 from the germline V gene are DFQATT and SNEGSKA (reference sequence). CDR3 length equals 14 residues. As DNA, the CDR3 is TGCAGTGCTAGACCCAGGGGCCCTTCCTACGAGCAGTACGTC. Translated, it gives CSARPRGPSYEQYV.

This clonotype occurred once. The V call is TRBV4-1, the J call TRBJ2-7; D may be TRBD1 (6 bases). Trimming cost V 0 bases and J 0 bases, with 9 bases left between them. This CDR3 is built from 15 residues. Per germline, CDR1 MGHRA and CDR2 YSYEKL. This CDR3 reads CASSQEGGSSYEQYF. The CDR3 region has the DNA TGCGCCAGCAGCCAAGAAGGGGGAAGCTCCTACGAGCAGTACTTC.

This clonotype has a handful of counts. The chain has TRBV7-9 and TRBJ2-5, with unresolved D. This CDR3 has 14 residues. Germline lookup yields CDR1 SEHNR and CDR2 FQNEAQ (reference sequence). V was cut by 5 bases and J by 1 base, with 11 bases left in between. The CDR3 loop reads CASSLGWSQETQYF. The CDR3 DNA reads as TGTGCCAGCAGCCTCGGTTGGTCCCAAGAGACCCAGTACTTC.

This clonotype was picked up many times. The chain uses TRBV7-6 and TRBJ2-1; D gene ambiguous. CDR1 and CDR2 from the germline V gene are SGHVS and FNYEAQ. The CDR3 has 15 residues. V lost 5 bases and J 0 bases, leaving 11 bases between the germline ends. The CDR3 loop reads CASSRTASSYNEQFF. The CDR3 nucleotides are TGTGCCAGCAGCCGCACAGCTAGCTCCTACAATGAGCAGTTCTTC.

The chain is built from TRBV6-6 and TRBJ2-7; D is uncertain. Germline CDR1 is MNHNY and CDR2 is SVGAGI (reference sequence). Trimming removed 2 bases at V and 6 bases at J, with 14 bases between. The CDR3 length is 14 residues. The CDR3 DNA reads TGTGCCAGCAGTTACGGGGTGATCGATTCCGAGCAGTACGTC. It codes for CASSYGVIDSEQYV.

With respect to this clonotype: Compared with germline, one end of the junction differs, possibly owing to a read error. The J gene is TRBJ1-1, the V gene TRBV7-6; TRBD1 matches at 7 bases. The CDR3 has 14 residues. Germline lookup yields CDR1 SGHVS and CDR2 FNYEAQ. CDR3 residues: CASRLGQEGTEAFF. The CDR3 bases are TGTGCCAGCAGGTTAGGACAGGAAGGGACTGAAGCTTTCTTT.

Here the CDR3 DNA reads TGTGCCAGCAGCAGTAGCGGGGACTCCTACAATGAGCAGTTCTTC. As protein: CASSSSGDSYNEQFF. The chain is built from TRBV9 and TRBJ2-1, with 8 bases aligning to TRBD2. CDR3 length equals 15 residues. V was pared by 4 bases and J by 0 bases, with 3 bases of the junction left unmatched. Germline CDR1 and CDR2: SGDLS and YYNGEE.

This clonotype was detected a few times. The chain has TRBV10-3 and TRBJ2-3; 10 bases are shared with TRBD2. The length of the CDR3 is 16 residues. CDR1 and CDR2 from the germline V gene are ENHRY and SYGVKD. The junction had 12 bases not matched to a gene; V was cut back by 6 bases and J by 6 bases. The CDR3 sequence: CAIRIRPAGGLDTQYF. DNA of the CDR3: TGTGCCATCAGAATAAGACCAGCGGGGGGGCTGGATACGCAGTATTTT.

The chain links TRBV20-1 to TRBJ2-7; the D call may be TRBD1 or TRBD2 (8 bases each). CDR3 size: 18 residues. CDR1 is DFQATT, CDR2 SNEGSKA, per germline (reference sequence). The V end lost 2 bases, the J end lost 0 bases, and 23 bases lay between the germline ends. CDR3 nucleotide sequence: TGCAGTGCTAGACGGGGGGGCAGGGGGCCTGAAAGCTCCTACGAGCAGTACGTC. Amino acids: CSARRGGRGPESSYEQYV.

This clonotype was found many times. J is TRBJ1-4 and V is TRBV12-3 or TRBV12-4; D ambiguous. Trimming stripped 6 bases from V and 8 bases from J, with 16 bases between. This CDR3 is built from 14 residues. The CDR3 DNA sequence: TGTGCCAGCAGCCCCGATGGAAGATCCGAAAAACTGTTTTTT. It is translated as CASSPDGRSEKLFF.

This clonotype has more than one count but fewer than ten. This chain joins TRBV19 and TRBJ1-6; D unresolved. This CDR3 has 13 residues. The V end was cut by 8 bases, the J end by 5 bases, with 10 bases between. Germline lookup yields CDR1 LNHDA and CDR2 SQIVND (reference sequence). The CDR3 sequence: CASGLSHNSPLHF. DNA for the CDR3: TGTGCCAGTGGACTGAGCCATAATTCACCCCTCCACTTT.